This TCR beta chain originates from a study of tissue T cells after allogeneic stem cell transplantation. The CDR3 runs to 13 residues. V trimming: 8 bases; J trimming: 7 bases; junction bases outside the gene matches: 7. The assay was immunoSEQ multiplex PCR, and TCRdb's table has in-frame clones only and misses some. The sample gives over 950 clones, about 45% of which show up once; around 40% is in the top ten. This clone has only a few counts. This chain joins TRBV12-3 or TRBV12-4 and TRBJ2-4; 8 nucleotides match TRBD2. The sample consisted of esophageal tissue, taken at autopsy. The TCR originated in a female patient between 40 and 75 years old with steroid-refractory graft-versus-host disease after an allogeneic stem cell transplant. Some T cells may trace back to the graft donor. The CDR3 region is CASGGLATNIQYF. The CDR3 nucleotides read TGTGCCAGCGGAGGACTAGCAACCAACATTCAGTACTTC.